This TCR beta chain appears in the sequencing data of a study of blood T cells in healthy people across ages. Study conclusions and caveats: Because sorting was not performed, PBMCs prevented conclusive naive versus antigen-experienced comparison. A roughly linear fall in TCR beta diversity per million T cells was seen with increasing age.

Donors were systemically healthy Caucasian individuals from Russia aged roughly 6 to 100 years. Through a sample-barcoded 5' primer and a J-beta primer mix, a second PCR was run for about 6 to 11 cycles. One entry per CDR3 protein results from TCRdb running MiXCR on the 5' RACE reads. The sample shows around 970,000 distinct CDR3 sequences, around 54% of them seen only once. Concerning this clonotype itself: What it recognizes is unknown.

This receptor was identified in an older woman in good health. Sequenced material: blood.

CDR3 sequence reads: CASSLELVQYF. DNA for the CDR3: TGTGCCAGCAGCTTAGAACTGGTGCAGTACTTC. The chain recombines TRBV7-9 with TRBJ2-5, with D unresolved. V lost 1 base and J lost 11, with 8 bases in between. Germline assignment: CDR1 SEHNR and CDR2 FQNEAQ (reference sequence). This CDR3 region has 11 residues.